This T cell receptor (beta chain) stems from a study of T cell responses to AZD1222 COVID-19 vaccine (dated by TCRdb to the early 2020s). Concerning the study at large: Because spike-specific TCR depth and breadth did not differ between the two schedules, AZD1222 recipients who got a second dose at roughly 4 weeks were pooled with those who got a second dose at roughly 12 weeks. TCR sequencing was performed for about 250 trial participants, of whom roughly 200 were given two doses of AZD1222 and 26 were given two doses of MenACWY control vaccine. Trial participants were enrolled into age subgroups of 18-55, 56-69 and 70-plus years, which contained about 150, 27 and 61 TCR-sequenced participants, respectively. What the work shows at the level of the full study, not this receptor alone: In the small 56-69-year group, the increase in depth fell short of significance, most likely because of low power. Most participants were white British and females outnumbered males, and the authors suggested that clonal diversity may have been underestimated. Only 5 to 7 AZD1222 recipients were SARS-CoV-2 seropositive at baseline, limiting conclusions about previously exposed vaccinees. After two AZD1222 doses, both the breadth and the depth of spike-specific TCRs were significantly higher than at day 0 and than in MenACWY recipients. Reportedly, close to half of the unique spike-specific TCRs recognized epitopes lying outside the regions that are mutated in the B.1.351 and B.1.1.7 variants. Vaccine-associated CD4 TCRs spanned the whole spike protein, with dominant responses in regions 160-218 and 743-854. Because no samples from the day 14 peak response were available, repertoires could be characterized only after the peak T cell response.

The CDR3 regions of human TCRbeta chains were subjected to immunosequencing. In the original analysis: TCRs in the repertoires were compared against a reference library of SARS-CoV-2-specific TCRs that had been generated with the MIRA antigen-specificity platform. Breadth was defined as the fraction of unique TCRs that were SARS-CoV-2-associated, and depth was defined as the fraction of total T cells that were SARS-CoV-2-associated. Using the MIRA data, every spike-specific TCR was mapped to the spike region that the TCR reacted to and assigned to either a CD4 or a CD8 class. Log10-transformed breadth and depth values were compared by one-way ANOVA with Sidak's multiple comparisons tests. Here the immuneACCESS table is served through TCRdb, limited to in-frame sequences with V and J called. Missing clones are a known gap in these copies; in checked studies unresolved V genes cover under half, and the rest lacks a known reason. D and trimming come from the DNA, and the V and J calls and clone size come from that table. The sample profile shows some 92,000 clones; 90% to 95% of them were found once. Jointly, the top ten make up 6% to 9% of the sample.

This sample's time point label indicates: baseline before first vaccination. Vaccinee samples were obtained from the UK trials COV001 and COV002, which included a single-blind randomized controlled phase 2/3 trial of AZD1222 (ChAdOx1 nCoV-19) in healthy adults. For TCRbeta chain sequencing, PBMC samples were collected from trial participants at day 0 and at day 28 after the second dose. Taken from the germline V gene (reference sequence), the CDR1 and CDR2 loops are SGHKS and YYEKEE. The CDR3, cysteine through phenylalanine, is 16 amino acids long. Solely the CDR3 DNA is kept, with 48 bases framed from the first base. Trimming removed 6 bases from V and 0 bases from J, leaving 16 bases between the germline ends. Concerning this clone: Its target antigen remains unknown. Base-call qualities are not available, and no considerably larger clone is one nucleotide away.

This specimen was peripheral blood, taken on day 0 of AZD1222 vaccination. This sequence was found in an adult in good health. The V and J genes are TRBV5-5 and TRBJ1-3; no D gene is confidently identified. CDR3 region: CASTRSWASSGNTIYF. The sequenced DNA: TGTGCCAGCACCCGTTCTTGGGCTAGCTCTGGAAACACCATATATTTT.